The rows below give T cell receptor beta chains drawn from one sample of a study of blood T cell repertoires in COVID-19. Assay used: immunoSEQ multiplex PCR; TCRdb lists only in-frame clones, some missing. The sample yields 72,000 or so clones, 86% seen once. The sample was peripheral blood. The origin of the receptors is a woman in her sixties with acute or convalescent COVID-19. The conserved cysteine and the conserved F or W are not part of the CDR3 here. The order of the fields is V gene, J gene, clone size, CDR3 protein. Clone size is given for some rows only: seen once, a few or many times, or a class if the clone is expanded.

TRBV2,TRBJ2-6,few,ASSDTRPSGANVLT
TRBV10-2,TRBJ2-2,few,ASSESSVAGGPGELF
TRBV7-3,TRBJ1-2,NA,ASSSTPGTGNYGYT
TRBV14,TRBJ1-4,NA,ASSPGWGVATNEKLF
TRBV15,TRBJ1-3,NA,ATSRDRGSSGNTIY
TRBV6-5,TRBJ1-2,NA,ATNRGDVNGYT
TRBV27,TRBJ2-1,once,ASSLERGGYNEQF
TRBV4-1,TRBJ2-6,NA,ASSQRDGGLVSGANVLT
TRBV10-3,TRBJ1-1,NA,AISEGGTGRNTEAF
TRBV29-1,TRBJ1-3,NA,SVEDPRVAGNTIY
TRBV20-1,TRBJ1-2,NA,SASRGDYGYT
TRBV18,TRBJ1-2,NA,ASSPRDKEFYGYT
TRBV13,TRBJ2-6,NA,ASSYITGGPIGANVLT
TRBV6-5,TRBJ1-2,once,ASSRGPNYGYT
TRBV19,TRBJ1-5,few,ASTDAGNQPQH
TRBV5-1,TRBJ1-1,NA,ASSLRGTEAF
TRBV12-3/TRBV12-4,TRBJ1-1,NA,ASSRTAGEAF
TRBV24-1,TRBJ2-3,NA,ATSDSGRSVTDTQY
TRBV5-1,TRBJ2-7,NA,ASSLAGEGEQY
TRBV28,TRBJ2-7,NA,ASSTLRGLSSYEQY
TRBV24-1,TRBJ1-2,NA,ATSDTGQGYGYT
TRBV10-2,TRBJ1-1,few,ASSFGTVDSTEAF
TRBV5-6,TRBJ1-1,NA,ASSLDRAWSSEAF
TRBV7-2,TRBJ2-4,NA,ASKGGLAKNIQY
TRBV6-6,TRBJ2-1,NA,ASSFLGVNEQF
TRBV5-1,TRBJ1-1,once,ASSLVGQGRSEAF
TRBV25-1,TRBJ1-6,NA,ASSPPDRDNSPLH
TRBV7-7,TRBJ2-1,NA,ASSSSYGNEQF
TRBV11-2,TRBJ2-3,NA,ASGRLRGRTTDTQY